These T cell receptor beta chains were read from a single sample in a study of shared clonotypes between healthy human individuals. Profiling relied on immunoSEQ multiplex PCR, and the TCRdb table lists in-frame clones only, not all of them. The repertoire holds approximately 2,000,000 clones, with roughly 92% as singletons. The source material was naive CD4+ T cells from PBMCs. The receptors were sampled from a man between 18 and 35 years old in good health. Some clones in this sample may be carry-over from other donors' samples. The CDR3 runs from the conserved cysteine through the conserved F or W. A D gene is named only where the DNA matches it firmly. Size values are once, few and many counts, or a class for expanded clones, and some rows have none.

>TRBJ2-7|NA|NA|TRBV11-2
TGTGCCAGCAGCTCCCTGTCCGGCAGGGCATACGAGCAGTACTTC
CASSSLSGRAYEQYF
>TRBJ1-2|NA|NA|TRBV30
TGTGCCTGGAGTGTACGGGAGGGTGGCTACACCTTC
CAWSVREGGYTF
>TRBJ1-4|NA|NA|TRBV6-1
TGTGCCAGCAGGACGGGGAATGAAAAACTGTTTTTT
CASRTGNEKLFF
>TRBJ2-3|TRBD2|NA|TRBV5-1
TGCGCCAGTAGAGGGCTAGCGGGAGCAAATACGCAGTATTTT
CASRGLAGANTQYF
>TRBJ2-3|TRBD2|NA|TRBV29-1
TGCAGCGTTGAGGGGACTAGCGGGAGAGATACGCAGTATTTT
CSVEGTSGRDTQYF
>TRBJ1-2|NA|NA|TRBV7-2
TGTGCCAGCGCAATGGGACAAAACTATGGCTACACCTTC
CASAMGQNYGYTF
>TRBJ2-7|NA|NA|TRBV2
TGTGCCAGCAATTCGATTAAAGGAAACGAGCAGTACTTC
CASNSIKGNEQYF
>TRBJ2-5|TRBD1|NA|TRBV4-1
TGCGCCAGCAGCCAACCGGGACAGCATACTTTCGGGACCCAGTACTTC
CASSQPGQHTFGTQYF
>TRBJ1-5|NA|NA|TRBV21-1
TGTGCCGCACCCCCGCCCCAGCATTTT
CAAPPPQHF
>TRBJ2-1|TRBD2|NA|TRBV7-3
TGTGCCAGCAGCCGTAGCGGGATGGGCAATGAGCAGTTCTTC
CASSRSGMGNEQFF
>TRBJ1-4|TRBD1|few|TRBV4-3
TGCGCCAGCAGCCTCCGGACAGGGGGTGAAAAACTGTTTTTT
CASSLRTGGEKLFF
>TRBJ1-2|NA|NA|TRBV19
TGTGCCAGTAGTATACGGCAGGGTGGGAAGTATGGCTACACCTTC
CASSIRQGGKYGYTF
>TRBJ2-5|TRBD2|NA|TRBV5-1
TGCGCCAGCAGCCCGACTAGCGGGAGGGCCTCGGAGACCCAGTACTTC
CASSPTSGRASETQYF
>TRBJ2-7|NA|once|TRBV5-1
TGCGCCAGCAGCTTGGCGGGGTCCAAGGGCGAGCAGTACTTC
CASSLAGSKGEQYF
>TRBJ2-5|NA|NA|TRBV28
TGTGCCAGCAGACCGGGGGATCCTCGGGAGACCCAGTACTTC
CASRPGDPRETQYF
>TRBJ2-3|TRBD2|NA|TRBV7-3
TGTGCCAGCAGCTTAGGGGGGGAAACAGATACGCAGTATTTT
CASSLGGETDTQYF
>TRBJ2-5|NA|NA|TRBV5-1
TGCGCCAGCAGTGGGACGGGAGTTGGGGAGACCCAGTACTTC
CASSGTGVGETQYF
>TRBJ1-5|NA|once|TRBV19
TGTGCCAGTAGCCTCCGGGGGACGGATAGCAATCAGCCCCAGCATTTT
CASSLRGTDSNQPQHF
>TRBJ1-1|NA|few|TRBV27
TGTGCCAGCAGTTTATTCCGACACGAGGACACTGAAGCTTTCTTT
CASSLFRHEDTEAFF
>TRBJ2-3|NA|NA|TRBV5-1
TGCGCCAGCAGCTTGGGCCAGCGGTTCACAGATACGCAGTATTTT
CASSLGQRFTDTQYF
>TRBJ2-2|TRBD1|NA|TRBV7-3
TGTGCCAGCAGCCGGGACAGGGACACCGGGGAGCTGTTTTTT
CASSRDRDTGELFF
>TRBJ1-5|NA|NA|TRBV28
TGTGCCAGCAGTCCCGGGGGAGTCTTGCCCCAGCATTTT
CASSPGGVLPQHF
>TRBJ1-6|NA|NA|TRBV6-5
TGTGCCAGCAGTTACTCGGTACAGGGCTCTTCACCCCTCCACTTT
CASSYSVQGSSPLHF
>TRBJ1-1|NA|NA|TRBV5-1
TGCGCCAGCAGCTTTGCAGGGCCGATGACTGAAGCTTTCTTT
CASSFAGPMTEAFF
>TRBJ1-2|NA|NA|TRBV15
TGTGCCACCAGCAGAGAAGTGTTCGGGGCGCAGGGCTACACCTTC
CATSREVFGAQGYTF
>TRBJ2-1|TRBD2|NA|TRBV5-1
TGCGCCAGCAGCTTATGGACTAGCGGGTCTGACAATGAGCAGTTCTTC
CASSLWTSGSDNEQFF
>TRBJ1-1|NA|NA|TRBV29-1
TGCAGCGTTGGTAGGAGGTGGGCAGGGGATGGGAACACTGAAGCTTTCTTT
CSVGRRWAGDGNTEAFF
>TRBJ1-1|NA|NA|TRBV18
TGTGCCAGCTCACCGGGGGGGGCCCAAGCTTTCTTT
CASSPGGAQAFF
>TRBJ2-3|TRBD2|NA|TRBV4-2
TGTGCCAGCAGCGCAGCGGCTAGCGGGGCTAGCACAGATACGCAGTATTTT
CASSAAASGASTDTQYF
>TRBJ2-4|TRBD1|NA|TRBV7-2
TGTGCCAGCAGCTTTTACGGGACAGGGTTATGGTACTTC
CASSFYGTGLWYF
>TRBJ1-5|TRBD1|NA|TRBV27
TGTGCCAGCGGACAGGGCCTAAACCCTCAACTCAATCAGCCCCAGCATTTT
CASGQGLNPQLNQPQHF
>TRBJ2-7|NA|NA|TRBV19
TGTGCCAGTAGTATAACTCCGCAGGGGTGGGCCTACGAGCAGTACTTC
CASSITPQGWAYEQYF
>TRBJ1-2|TRBD1|NA|TRBV5-1
TGCGCCAGCAGCTTCTCCTCGACAGGGGGCGGTGGCTACACCTTC
CASSFSSTGGGGYTF
>TRBJ1-3|NA|NA|TRBV4-1
TGCGCCAGCAGCCACCCCGGGACACACTCTGGAAACACCATATATTTT
CASSHPGTHSGNTIYF
>TRBJ2-1|NA|NA|TRBV28
TGTGCCAGCAGTCTTAACTACAATGAGCAGTTCTTC
CASSLNYNEQFF
>TRBJ1-4|NA|once|TRBV11-2
TGTGCCAGCAGCCCTAGCGCCCGGCGGCAGGGCCGAGAAAAACTGTTTTTT
CASSPSARRQGREKLFF
>TRBJ2-7|TRBD2|NA|TRBV28
TGTGCCAGCAAGGGAAGCGGGAGATTCCACGAGCAGTACTTC
CASKGSGRFHEQYF
>TRBJ2-7|TRBD2|NA|TRBV7-2
TGTGCCAGCAGCTTAAGGAGCGGGAGGGCCACTTCCTACGAGCAGTACTTC
CASSLRSGRATSYEQYF
>TRBJ2-7|TRBD2|few|TRBV7-3
TGTGCCAGCAGCTTAAACGGGAGGGCCGAAGAGCAGTACTTC
CASSLNGRAEEQYF
>TRBJ1-5|TRBD1|once|TRBV5-4
TGTGCCAGCAGCTTGGACAGGGGTGGCAATCAGCCCCAGCATTTT
CASSLDRGGNQPQHF
>TRBJ2-7|TRBD2|NA|TRBV7-2
TGTGCCAGCAGCATTCGACTAGCGGAGACCTACGAGCAGTACTTC
CASSIRLAETYEQYF
>TRBJ2-1|TRBD1|NA|TRBV27
TGTGCCAGCAGTTTACCCGGGACAGGGGTCTACAATGAGCAGTTCTTC
CASSLPGTGVYNEQFF
>TRBJ2-7|NA|NA|TRBV11-2
TGTGCCAGCAGCTTAGCATCTTCCTACGAGCAGTACTTC
CASSLASSYEQYF
>TRBJ1-1|NA|NA|TRBV19
TGTGCCAGTGGTGGGTACACTGAAGCTTTCTTT
CASGGYTEAFF
>TRBJ1-5|NA|NA|TRBV28
TGTGCCAGCAGGCCTGGGGGTACCCATAGCAATCAGCCCCAGCATTTT
CASRPGGTHSNQPQHF
>TRBJ2-1|NA|NA|TRBV11-3
TGTGCCAGCAGCTCCGAAAGGGGTGCCTCCTACAATGAGCAGTTCTTC
CASSSERGASYNEQFF
>TRBJ2-1|NA|NA|TRBV29-1
TGCAGCGTGAATCCGGGACTCTCCTTCAATGAGCAGTTCTTC
CSVNPGLSFNEQFF
>TRBJ1-4|NA|NA|TRBV7-2
TGTGCCAGCAGCTCCCGGGGTGGAGGGAATGAAAAACTGTTTTTT
CASSSRGGGNEKLFF
>TRBJ2-2|TRBD1|once|TRBV7-2
TGTGCCAGCAGCTTAGCGGGACAGGACACCGGGGAGCTGTTTTTT
CASSLAGQDTGELFF